This T cell receptor beta chain was observed in a study of chemoradiotherapy in HPV16-positive cancers. Germline-derived CDR1 and CDR2 are LNHDA and SQIVND (reference sequence). Trimming removed 1 base from V and 2 bases from J, with 9 bases in between. The CDR3 is made up of 16 amino acids. Samples were taken several times over chemoradiotherapy. Broader study findings: Non-HPV-specific T cells did not expand in tumors during treatment, whereas candidate HPV-specific clones and E7-related motifs did.

Measured with immunoSEQ multiplex PCR; TCRdb has only the in-frame clones, and not every one. The data contain thousands of clones, roughly four fifths of them singletons. A remark on this clone: Its target is not known.

The sequence was obtained from a human donor with HPV-associated anogenital cancer. The specimen was collected from a patient who underwent chemoradiotherapy. The chain links TRBV19 to TRBJ2-6, with D perhaps matching TRBD1 (6 bases). The CDR3 loop is CASSIGGQAGANVLTF. CDR3 nucleotides: TGTGCCAGTAGTATAGGGGGGCAGGCTGGGGCCAACGTCCTGACTTTC. Looking up the rest from reference TRBV19 and TRBJ2-6 gives the full variable domain: DGGITQSPKYLFRKEGQNVTLSCEQNLNHDAMYWYRQDPGQGLRLIYYSQIVNDFQKGDIAEGYSVSREKKESFPLTVTSAQKNPTAFYLCASSIGGQAGANVLTFGAGSRLTVL.